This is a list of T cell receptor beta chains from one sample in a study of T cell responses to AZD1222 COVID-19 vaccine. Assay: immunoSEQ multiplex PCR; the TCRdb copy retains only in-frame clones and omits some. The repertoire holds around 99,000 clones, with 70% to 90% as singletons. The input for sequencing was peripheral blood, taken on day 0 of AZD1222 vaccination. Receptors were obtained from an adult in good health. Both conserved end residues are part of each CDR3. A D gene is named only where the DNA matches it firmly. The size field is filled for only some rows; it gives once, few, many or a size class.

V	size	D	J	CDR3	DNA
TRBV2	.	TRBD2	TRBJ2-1	CASPVGQGLGSHEQFF	TGTGCCAGTCCAGTGGGCCAGGGACTAGGTTCCCATGAGCAGTTCTTC
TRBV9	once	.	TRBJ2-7	CASSTEQSYEQYF	TGTGCCAGCTCCACTGAACAGAGCTACGAGCAGTACTTC
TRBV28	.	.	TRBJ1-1	CASSLSYRMNTEAFF	TGTGCCAGCAGTTTATCTTACAGAATGAACACTGAAGCTTTCTTT
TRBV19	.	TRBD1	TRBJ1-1	CASSIRQGAGDTEAFF	TGTGCCAGTAGTATAAGACAGGGGGCAGGTGACACTGAAGCTTTCTTT
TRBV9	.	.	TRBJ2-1	CASSARLREPHNEQFF	TGTGCCAGCAGCGCCCGCCTCCGGGAGCCCCACAATGAGCAGTTCTTC
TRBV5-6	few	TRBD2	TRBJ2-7	CASRQLAGVYEQYF	TGTGCCTCACGGCAACTAGCGGGAGTCTACGAGCAGTACTTC
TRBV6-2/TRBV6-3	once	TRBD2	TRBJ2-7	CASSWISGRVAYEQYF	TGTGCCAGCAGTTGGATTAGCGGGAGGGTGGCCTACGAGCAGTACTTC
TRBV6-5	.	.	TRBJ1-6	CASSSKRGGNSPLHF	TGTGCCAGCAGTTCCAAACGGGGGGGTAATTCACCCCTCCACTTT
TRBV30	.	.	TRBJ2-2	CCTGHTGELFF	TGTTGCACAGGGCACACCGGGGAGCTGTTTTTT
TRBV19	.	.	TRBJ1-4	CASRGETAANEKLFF	TGTGCCAGTAGAGGCGAGACAGCCGCGAATGAAAAACTGTTTTTT
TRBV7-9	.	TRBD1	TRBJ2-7	CASSPLPGTGASYEQYF	TGTGCCAGCAGCCCACTTCCCGGGACAGGGGCGTCCTACGAGCAGTACTTC
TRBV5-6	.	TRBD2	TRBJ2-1	CASSLRSGGNEQFF	TGTGCCAGCAGCTTGCGGTCGGGGGGCAATGAGCAGTTCTTC
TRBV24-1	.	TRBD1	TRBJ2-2	CAIGKTGVLGAGELFF	TGTGCCATCGGGAAAACAGGGGTATTAGGGGCCGGGGAGCTGTTTTTT
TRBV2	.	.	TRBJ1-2	CASSEEEGTWGYTF	TGTGCCAGCAGTGAAGAGGAGGGAACATGGGGGTACACCTTC
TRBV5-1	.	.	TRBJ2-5	CASSLGVGHQETQYF	TGCGCCAGCAGCTTGGGGGTGGGACACCAAGAGACCCAGTACTTC
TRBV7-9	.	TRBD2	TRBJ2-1	CASSTLLTSGTYNEQFF	TGTGCCAGCAGCACCCTTCTGACTAGCGGAACCTACAATGAGCAGTTCTTC
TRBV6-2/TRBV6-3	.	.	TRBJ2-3	CASSYPFTDTQYF	TGTGCCAGCAGTTACCCCTTCACAGATACGCAGTATTTT
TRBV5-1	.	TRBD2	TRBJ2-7	CASSVSGTRYYEQYF	TGCGCCAGCAGCGTCTCGGGGACTAGATACTACGAGCAGTACTTC
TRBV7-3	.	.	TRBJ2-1	CASSLQGSSYNEQFF	TGTGCCAGCAGCTTACAGGGGAGCTCCTACAATGAGCAGTTCTTC
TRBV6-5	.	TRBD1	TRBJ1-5	CASSKTGVSNQPQHF	TGTGCCAGCAGTAAGACAGGGGTGAGCAATCAGCCCCAGCATTTT
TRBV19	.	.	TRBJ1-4	CASSAVGRAGNEKLFF	TGTGCCAGTAGTGCGGTCGGAAGGGCCGGTAATGAAAAACTGTTTTTT
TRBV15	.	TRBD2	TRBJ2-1	CATSRAGSGGNEQFF	TGTGCCACCAGCAGAGCCGGTAGCGGGGGCAATGAGCAGTTCTTC
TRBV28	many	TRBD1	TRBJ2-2	CASSLVGQGNTGELFF	TGTGCCAGCAGTTTAGTAGGACAGGGTAACACCGGGGAGCTGTTTTTT
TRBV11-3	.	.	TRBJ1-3	CASSSSAGTIYF	TGTGCCAGCAGCTCCTCGGCTGGCACCATATATTTT
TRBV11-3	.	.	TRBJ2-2	CASRLLRSADTGELFF	TGTGCCAGCAGACTTCTAAGGAGCGCAGACACCGGGGAGCTGTTTTTT
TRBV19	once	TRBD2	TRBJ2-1	CASSGRGSSLYNEQFF	TGTGCCAGTAGTGGGAGGGGTTCCAGTCTCTACAATGAGCAGTTCTTC
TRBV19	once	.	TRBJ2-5	CATAVGGARGETQYF	TGTGCCACAGCCGTGGGAGGTGCGAGGGGGGAGACCCAGTACTTC
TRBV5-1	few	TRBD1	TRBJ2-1	CASSLARQGARGGYNEQFF	TGCGCCAGCAGCTTGGCGAGACAGGGGGCGAGGGGAGGGTACAATGAGCAGTTCTTC
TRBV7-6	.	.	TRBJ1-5	CASSHGARGNQPQHF	TGTGCCAGCAGCCATGGGGCCCGTGGCAATCAGCCCCAGCATTTT
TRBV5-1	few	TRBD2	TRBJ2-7	CASSRGLAGGTYEQYF	TGCGCCAGCAGCAGGGGACTAGCGGGGGGAACCTACGAGCAGTACTTC
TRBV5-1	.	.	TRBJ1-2	CASSFPGVGGYTF	TGCGCCAGCAGCTTCCCAGGCGTGGGCGGCTACACCTTC
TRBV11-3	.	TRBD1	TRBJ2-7	CASSLEDRSYEQYF	TGTGCCAGCAGCTTAGAGGACAGGTCCTACGAGCAGTACTTC
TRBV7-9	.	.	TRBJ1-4	CASSLGRGSRGEKLFF	TGTGCCAGCAGCTTAGGGAGAGGAAGCAGGGGTGAAAAACTGTTTTTT
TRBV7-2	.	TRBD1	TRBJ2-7	CASSSMDRAIYEQYF	TGTGCCAGCAGCTCCATGGACAGGGCGATCTACGAGCAGTACTTC
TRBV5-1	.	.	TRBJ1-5	CASSVSGVSNQPQHF	TGCGCCAGCAGCGTCTCGGGAGTTAGCAATCAGCCCCAGCATTTT
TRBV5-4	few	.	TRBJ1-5	CASSLRGSYQPQHF	TGTGCCAGCAGCTTGAGGGGCAGTTATCAGCCCCAGCATTTT
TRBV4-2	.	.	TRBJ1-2	CASSQVGVRRTNYGYTF	TGTGCCAGCAGCCAAGTTGGGGTGAGGCGTACCAACTATGGCTACACCTTC
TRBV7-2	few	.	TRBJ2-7	CASSPGSYSYEQYF	TGTGCCAGCAGCCCCGGGTCGTACTCTTACGAGCAGTACTTC
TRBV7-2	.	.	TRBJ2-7	CASNRLVEGYEQYF	TGTGCCAGCAACAGATTAGTGGAAGGGTACGAGCAGTACTTC
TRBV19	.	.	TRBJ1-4	CASSIAGKNEKLFF	TGTGCCAGTAGTATCGCCGGGAAGAATGAAAAACTGTTTTTT
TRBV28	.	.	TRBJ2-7	CASRNSAWGYEQYF	TGTGCCAGCAGGAATAGCGCCTGGGGCTACGAGCAGTACTTC
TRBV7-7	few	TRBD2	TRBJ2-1	CASSLIASGSGEQFF	TGTGCCAGCAGCTTAATTGCTAGCGGGAGTGGTGAGCAGTTCTTC
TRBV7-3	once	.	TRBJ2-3	CASSPSYTDTQYF	TGTGCCAGCTCGCCATCCTACACAGATACGCAGTATTTT
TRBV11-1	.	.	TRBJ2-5	CASSSSTGPQETQYF	TGTGCCAGCAGTTCCTCGACAGGCCCTCAAGAGACCCAGTACTTC
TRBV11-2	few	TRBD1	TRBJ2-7	CASSLLGQGLYEQYF	TGTGCCAGCAGCCTCTTGGGACAGGGGCTCTACGAGCAGTACTTC
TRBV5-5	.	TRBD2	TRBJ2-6	CASSAASGRTGANVLTF	TGTGCCAGCAGCGCTGCCAGCGGGAGGACTGGGGCCAACGTCCTGACTTTC
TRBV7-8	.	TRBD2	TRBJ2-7	CASSLGTSGSYEQYF	TGTGCCAGCAGCTTAGGTACTAGCGGGAGCTACGAGCAGTACTTC
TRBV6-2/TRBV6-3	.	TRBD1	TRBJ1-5	CASSYPRGTVYSNQPQHF	TGTGCCAGCAGTTACCCGCGGGGGACAGTCTATAGCAATCAGCCCCAGCATTTT
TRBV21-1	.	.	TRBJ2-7	CASSKVGTRTYEQYF	TGTGCCAGCAGCAAAGTTGGGACTAGAACCTACGAGCAGTACTTC
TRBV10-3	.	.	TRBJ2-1	CAIVSGDYNEQFF	TGTGCCATCGTTAGTGGAGATTACAATGAGCAGTTCTTC
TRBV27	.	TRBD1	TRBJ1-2	CASSFGQGRGYTF	TGTGCCAGCAGTTTTGGACAGGGCCGTGGCTACACCTTC
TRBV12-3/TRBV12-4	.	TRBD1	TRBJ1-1	CASKLQGGAFF	TGTGCCAGCAAACTACAGGGGGGAGCTTTCTTT
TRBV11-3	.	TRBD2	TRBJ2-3	CASSLGLAGGPFLTDTQYF	TGTGCCAGCAGCTTAGGCCTAGCGGGAGGGCCATTCTTGACAGATACGCAGTATTTT
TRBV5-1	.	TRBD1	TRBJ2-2	CASSLTHGQDANTGELFF	TGCGCCAGCAGCTTGACTCACGGACAGGACGCGAACACCGGGGAGCTGTTTTTT
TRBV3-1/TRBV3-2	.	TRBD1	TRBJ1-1	CASPKGQRYQNTEAFF	TGTGCCAGCCCAAAGGGACAGCGTTACCAGAACACTGAAGCTTTCTTT
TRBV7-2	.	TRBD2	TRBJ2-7	CASSSGLAEGAGEQYF	TGTGCCAGCAGCTCTGGACTAGCGGAAGGGGCGGGCGAGCAGTACTTC
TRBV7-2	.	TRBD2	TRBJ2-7	CASRPGLGRYEQYF	TGTGCCAGCAGGCCGGGACTAGGGCGGTACGAGCAGTACTTC
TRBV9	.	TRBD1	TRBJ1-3	CASSVDRGHGNTIYF	TGTGCCAGCAGCGTAGACAGGGGGCATGGAAACACCATATATTTT
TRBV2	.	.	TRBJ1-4	CASRDPGGTIEKLFF	TGTGCCAGCAGGGACCCGGGCGGGACGATCGAAAAACTGTTTTTT